One and the same sample provided the 7 T cell receptor beta chains below, sequenced in a study of blood T cells in healthy people across ages. With a J-beta primer mix and a sample-barcoded 5' primer, a second PCR ran about 6 to 11 cycles. TCRdb used MiXCR to reprocess the 5' RACE reads, holding one entry per CDR3 protein. This table has about 1.4 million distinct CDR3 sequences, 59% appearing once. Material for sequencing was blood. The origin of the receptors is a young man in good health.

In its sample, this clonotype was seen a few times. The chain links TRBV28 to TRBJ2-3, with 10 positions matching TRBD2. Germline CDR1 reads MDHEN; CDR2 reads SYDVKM. Trimming took 5 bases from V and 3 from J; bases not matched to a gene: 5. This CDR3 comprises 15 residues. The CDR3 loop reads CASSPSGGWTDTQYF. CDR3 sequence (DNA): TGTGCCAGCAGTCCTAGCGGGGGATGGACAGATACGCAGTATTTT.

This rearrangement joins TRBV5-1 to TRBJ1-2; no clear D gene. This CDR3 contains 15 residues. V dropped 0 bases and J dropped 7 bases, with 16 bases sitting between them. The V gene's germline CDR1 is SGHRS and CDR2 YFSETQ. The DNA of the CDR3 is TGCGCCAGCAGCTTGGAGATTACGGGTCTAGGTGGCTACACCTTC. This sequence encodes CASSLEITGLGGYTF.

On this clonotype itself: The junction differs from germline at one of its ends, possibly a read error. The chain is built from TRBV5-1 and TRBJ2-1, with D perhaps matching TRBD1 (5 bases). Germline CDR1 reads SGHRS; CDR2 reads YFSETQ. This CDR3 comprises 14 residues. The CDR3 spells CASSLSTAYSEQFF. CDR3 nucleotide sequence: TGCGCCAGCAGCTTGTCGACAGCTTACAGTGAGCAGTTCTTC.

The V call is TRBV21-1, the J call TRBJ2-7; TRBD2 is taken as the D call from the table, unchecked against the DNA. TRBV21-1 is a listed pseudogene. The length of the CDR3 is 18 residues. CDR3 coding DNA: TGTGCCAGCAGCAAAGACATACCTACTAGCGAGAGGGGATACGAGCAGTACTTC. Its translation is CASSKDIPTSERGYEQYF.

The chain links TRBV20-1 to TRBJ1-5; possible D gene TRBD1, 6 bases. CDR3 length equals 15 residues. From germline, CDR1 is DFQATT and CDR2 SNEGSKA (reference sequence). Deletions cut 2 bases from V and 2 bases from J, with 13 bases between. The CDR3 protein is CSARPPGHGNQPQHF. In nucleotides, the CDR3 is TGCAGTGCTAGACCCCCGGGACATGGCAATCAGCCCCAGCATTTT.

This clonotype was detected a few times. V is TRBV7-9 and J is TRBJ2-1, with 10 nucleotides matching TRBD2. Germline lookup yields CDR1 SEHNR and CDR2 FQNEAQ (reference sequence). The CDR3 has 16 amino acids. The junction had 9 bases not matched to a gene; V was cut back by 5 bases and J by 5 bases. CDR3 amino acids: CASSRGLAGEDNEQFF. For the CDR3, the DNA is TGTGCCAGCAGCCGAGGGCTAGCGGGGGAGGACAATGAGCAGTTCTTC.

The V and J genes are TRBV11-2 and TRBJ2-1; 13 bases map to TRBD2. There are 20 residues in the CDR3. Germline V gene data show CDR1 as SGHAT and CDR2 as FQNNGV. The V segment lost 3 bases and the J segment 2 bases; nucleotides outside the gene matches: 13. The CDR3 sequence: CASSFYVQGLAGRPYNEQFF. The CDR3 nucleotides read TGTGCCAGCAGCTTCTATGTCCAGGGACTAGCGGGGCGACCCTACAATGAGCAGTTCTTC.